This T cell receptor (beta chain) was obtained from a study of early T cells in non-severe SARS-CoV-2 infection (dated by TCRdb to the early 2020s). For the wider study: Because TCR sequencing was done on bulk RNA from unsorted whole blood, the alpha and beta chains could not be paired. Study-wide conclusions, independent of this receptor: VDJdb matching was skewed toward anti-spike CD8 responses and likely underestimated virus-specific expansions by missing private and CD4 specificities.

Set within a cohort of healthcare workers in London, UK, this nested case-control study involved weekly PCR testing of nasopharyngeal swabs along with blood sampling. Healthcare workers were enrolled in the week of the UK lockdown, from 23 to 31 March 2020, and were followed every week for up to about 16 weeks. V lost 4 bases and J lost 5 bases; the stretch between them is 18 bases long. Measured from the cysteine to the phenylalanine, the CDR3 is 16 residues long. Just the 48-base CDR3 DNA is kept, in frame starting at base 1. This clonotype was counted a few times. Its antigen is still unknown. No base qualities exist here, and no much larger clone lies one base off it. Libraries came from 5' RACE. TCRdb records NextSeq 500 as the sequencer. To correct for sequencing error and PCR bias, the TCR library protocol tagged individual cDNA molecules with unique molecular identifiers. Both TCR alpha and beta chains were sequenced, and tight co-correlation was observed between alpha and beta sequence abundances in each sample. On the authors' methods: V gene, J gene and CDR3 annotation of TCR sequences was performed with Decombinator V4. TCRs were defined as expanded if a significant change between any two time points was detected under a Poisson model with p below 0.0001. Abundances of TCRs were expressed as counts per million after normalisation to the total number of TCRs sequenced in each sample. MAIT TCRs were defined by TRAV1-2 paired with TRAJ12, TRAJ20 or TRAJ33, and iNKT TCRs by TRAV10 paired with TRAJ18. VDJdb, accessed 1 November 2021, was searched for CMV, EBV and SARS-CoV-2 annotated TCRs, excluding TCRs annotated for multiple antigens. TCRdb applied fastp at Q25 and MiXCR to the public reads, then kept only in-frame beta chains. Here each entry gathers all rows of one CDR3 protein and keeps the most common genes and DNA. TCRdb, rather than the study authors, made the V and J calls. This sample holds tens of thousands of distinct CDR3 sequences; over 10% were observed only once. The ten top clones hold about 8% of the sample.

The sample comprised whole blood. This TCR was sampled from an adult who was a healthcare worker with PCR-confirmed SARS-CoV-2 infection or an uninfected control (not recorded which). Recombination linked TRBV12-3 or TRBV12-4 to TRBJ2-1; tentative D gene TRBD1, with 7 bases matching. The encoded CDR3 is CASSSQTGRINNEQFF. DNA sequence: TGTGCCAGCAGTTCCCAGACAGGGAGGATAAACAATGAGCAGTTCTTC.